These T cell receptor beta chains were read from a single sample in a study of blood T cell repertoires in COVID-19. Profiling relied on immunoSEQ multiplex PCR, and the TCRdb table lists in-frame clones only, not all of them. The sample gives roughly 87,000 clones, approximately 75% of which show up once; 4% to 5.5% is in the top ten. The specimen sequenced was peripheral blood. The source is a woman aged 45-59 years with acute or convalescent COVID-19. Each CDR3 is given with its conserved first and last residue. Fields, in order: J gene, V gene, D gene, clone size, CDR3 DNA, CDR3 protein. The D gene is left open where the match is weak. Size values are once, few and many counts, or a class for expanded clones, and some rows have none.

TRBJ1-1 TRBV19 NA NA TGTGCCAGTAGTATGAGGGCTGAAGCTTTCTTT CASSMRAEAFF
TRBJ2-7 TRBV27 TRBD1 NA TGTGCCAGCAGTTTGGGGACAGGGGGCTTGGACGAGCAGTACTTC CASSLGTGGLDEQYF
TRBJ1-5 TRBV6-2/TRBV6-3 TRBD1 few TGTGCCAGCAGCCGGGGACAGGGCGACAATCAGCCCCAGCATTTT CASSRGQGDNQPQHF
TRBJ2-5 TRBV4-2 NA NA TGTGCCAGCAGCCAACTCTGGAATGCGGGGGAGACCCAGTACTTC CASSQLWNAGETQYF
TRBJ2-7 TRBV27 NA NA TGTGCCAGCAGTTTACGCAGGGGTTTTACCTACGAGCAGTACTTC CASSLRRGFTYEQYF
TRBJ2-3 TRBV5-1 NA once TGCGCCAGCAGGGCCAGCACAGATACGCAGTATTTT CASRASTDTQYF
TRBJ1-2 TRBV18 NA NA TGTGCCAGCTCACCAGAGCCTGCCTCCTCCCGCTACACCTTC CASSPEPASSRYTF
TRBJ2-3 TRBV11-3 NA NA TGTGCCAGCAGCTTAGACGGGTCTAGCACAGATACGCAGTATTTT CASSLDGSSTDTQYF
TRBJ2-7 TRBV9 TRBD2 NA TGTGCCAGCAGTCCCGGGACTAGCGGGGCCTACGAGCAGTACTTC CASSPGTSGAYEQYF
TRBJ2-2 TRBV5-5 TRBD2 NA TGTGCCAGCAGCTATCTTAGCGGGTCATACACCGGGGAGCTGTTTTTT CASSYLSGSYTGELFF
TRBJ1-1 TRBV28 TRBD1 NA TGTGCCAGCAGTCCCACACAGGGGGACACTGAAGCTTTCTTT CASSPTQGDTEAFF
TRBJ2-1 TRBV13 NA once TGTGCCAGCAGCTTACCCACAGAAGGGGTCAATGAGCAGTTCTTC CASSLPTEGVNEQFF
TRBJ2-7 TRBV5-1 TRBD2 NA TGCGCCAGCAGCTTGGCCGGGACTAGCGGGGGGACTGGGTCCTCCTACGAGCAGTACTTC CASSLAGTSGGTGSSYEQYF
TRBJ1-6 TRBV5-5 TRBD1 NA TGTGCCAGCAGCTGGGGACAGGGGGCTCATAATTCACCCCTCCACTTT CASSWGQGAHNSPLHF
TRBJ1-6 TRBV28 NA few TGTGCCAGCAGATCATTAGGAGGAATTAGTTCACCCCTCCACTTT CASRSLGGISSPLHF
TRBJ2-7 TRBV7-2 NA few TGTGCCAGCAGATCGACAGAGACCTACGAGCAGTACTTC CASRSTETYEQYF
TRBJ1-4 TRBV2 TRBD1 NA TGTGCCAGCAGATCCACAGGGGGCAGTGAAAAACTGTTTTTT CASRSTGGSEKLFF
TRBJ2-4 TRBV5-1 TRBD1 NA TGCGCCAGCAGCACCGGGACAGGGGCCGGGATTCGCCTCAAAAACATTCAGTACTTC CASSTGTGAGIRLKNIQYF
TRBJ2-3 TRBV5-1 NA NA TGCGCCAGCAGCTCGGGACATGTCGGTGCAGATACGCAGTATTTT CASSSGHVGADTQYF
TRBJ2-4 TRBV24-1 TRBD1 NA TGTGCCACCAGTGACCCGACAGGGGGAAACAACATTCAGTACTTC CATSDPTGGNNIQYF
TRBJ1-6 TRBV9 TRBD1 few TGTGCCAGCAGCGTTACAGGGGCTCTAAATTCACCCCTCCACTTT CASSVTGALNSPLHF
TRBJ1-1 TRBV7-8 NA NA TGTGCCAGCAGCTTAGCGCGCGGAAACACTGAAGCTTTCTTT CASSLARGNTEAFF
TRBJ1-1 TRBV28 NA NA TGTGCCAGCAAAAACCTAAACACTGAAGCTTTCTTT CASKNLNTEAFF
TRBJ1-5 TRBV3-1/TRBV3-2 NA NA TGTGCCAGCAGCCAAGAGCCCCCGGGTGGCAATCAGCCCCAGCATTTT CASSQEPPGGNQPQHF
TRBJ1-5 TRBV4-2 NA NA TGTGCCAGCAGCCAAGATGGCAGGGGCGGCAATCAGCCCCAGCATTTT CASSQDGRGGNQPQHF
TRBJ2-1 TRBV12-3/TRBV12-4 NA NA TGTGCCAGCAGTCCACAGGGACAGCAGTTCTTC CASSPQGQQFF
TRBJ2-3 TRBV28 TRBD2 NA TGTGCCAGCACCCCGGGGGGAACAGATACGCAGTATTTT CASTPGGTDTQYF
TRBJ2-2 TRBV5-4 TRBD2 NA TGTGCCAGCAGCTTAGCGGGGGGGCGATCGCGAACCGGGGAGCTGTTTTTT CASSLAGGRSRTGELFF
TRBJ1-2 TRBV29-1 NA NA TGCAGCGTTGAACGGCAGGGGAGTGGCTATGGCTACACCTTC CSVERQGSGYGYTF
TRBJ1-4 TRBV6-6 NA NA TGTGCCAGCATCCCCCAGGCGAAACTGTTTTTT CASIPQAKLFF
TRBJ1-1 TRBV20-1 NA NA TGCAGTGCTAGTGGCGGACAGTTGAACACTGAAGCTTTCTTT CSASGGQLNTEAFF
TRBJ1-4 TRBV7-9 NA NA TGTGCCAGCAGCTTAGGGTCAGGAACTAATGAAAAACTGTTTTTT CASSLGSGTNEKLFF
TRBJ1-1 TRBV9 NA NA TGTGCCAGCAGCGTAGACCCACCAGGGGCAACAAACACTGAAGCTTTCTTT CASSVDPPGATNTEAFF
TRBJ2-5 TRBV7-9 TRBD1 NA TGTGCCAGCAGCGAAAGACAGGGAGAGACCCAGTACTTC CASSERQGETQYF
TRBJ1-5 TRBV19 TRBD1 few TGTGCCAGTAGCCCGGACAGGAATCAGCCCCAGCATTTT CASSPDRNQPQHF
TRBJ1-2 TRBV25-1 NA NA TGTGCCAGCAGTGAACTGGACAGCTATGGCTACACCTTC CASSELDSYGYTF
TRBJ2-2 TRBV4-3 NA NA TGCGCCAGCAGCCAAGATCTCCTAGCTGCCGGGGAGCTGTTTTTT CASSQDLLAAGELFF
TRBJ2-7 TRBV5-1 TRBD1 NA TGCGCCAGCAGCTTGGACAGGGGCCCCTACGAGCAGTACTTC CASSLDRGPYEQYF
TRBJ2-2 TRBV7-9 NA few TGTGCCAGCAGCTTAGTAAGCGTCGGGGAGCTGTTTTTT CASSLVSVGELFF
TRBJ1-5 TRBV6-5 NA few TGTGCCAGCAGTTACTCAGGGGTTCAGCCCCAGCATTTT CASSYSGVQPQHF
TRBJ2-5 TRBV7-2 TRBD2 NA TGTGCCAGCAGCCCTGGACTAGCGGGGAGCCAAGAGACCCAGTACTTC CASSPGLAGSQETQYF
TRBJ2-3 TRBV5-8 NA NA TGTGCCAGCAGCTTTGATAGAAGCGCCACAGATACGCAGTATTTT CASSFDRSATDTQYF
TRBJ1-4 TRBV10-3 NA NA TGTGCCATCAGTGTGAGGGATAATGAAAAACTGTTTTTT CAISVRDNEKLFF
TRBJ2-2 TRBV7-9 NA NA TGTGCCAGCAGCTCCCGGGACACAATAAACACCGGGGAGCTGTTTTTT CASSSRDTINTGELFF
TRBJ1-6 TRBV19 TRBD1 NA TGTGCCAGTAGTCGCGATAAGACAGGGGGTAATTCACCCCTCCACTTT CASSRDKTGGNSPLHF
TRBJ2-1 TRBV7-2 TRBD2 NA TGTGCCAGCAGGCGGGGGGCCCTGAGCTCCTACAATGAGCAGTTCTTC CASRRGALSSYNEQFF
TRBJ1-1 TRBV16 NA NA TGTGCCAGCAGCCAATCAGGGGCGAACACTGAAGCTTTCTTT CASSQSGANTEAFF
TRBJ1-2 TRBV3-1/TRBV3-2 NA NA TGTGCCAGCAGCCCCAGGGAGGGTTATGGCTACACCTTC CASSPREGYGYTF
TRBJ1-3 TRBV10-3 NA NA TGTGCCATCAGTGAGGTATCCGGGTCCACCATATATTTT CAISEVSGSTIYF